The clone carrying this T cell receptor beta chain turned up a few times. Its antigen is currently unknown. Sequenced by immunoSEQ multiplex PCR; TCRdb stores in-frame clones only, minus some. The sample lists fewer than 400,000 clones; 80% to 90% were seen once. The sample comes from a study of Ad26.COV2.S vaccination and SARS-CoV-2 variants. Overall study: In the study, Ad26.COV2.S was injected intramuscularly once, or twice 56 days apart.

The CDR3 spans 15 residues. Deletions cut 1 base from V and 6 bases from J, with 16 bases between. Germline V gives CDR1 SGHVS, CDR2 FQNEAQ. Study-level results: Recipients given vaccine exceeded placebo recipients in spike-specific TCR breadth.

Treatment denoted: about 20 received Ad26.COV2.S at low or high dose, single or two shots; 5 received placebo; per-sample allocation not given. At day 63 after the first vaccine or placebo injection, samples were drawn. Sequenced material: peripheral blood, taken in a trial of Ad26.COV2.S vaccine versus placebo. The source of this sequence is a person between 18 and 60 years old who received the Ad26.COV2.S COVID-19 vaccine or a placebo. The chain carries TRBV7-8 and TRBJ2-7; TRBD2 might be the D (5 bases). In nucleotides, the CDR3 is TGTGCCAGCAGCTTAGTGGGAGAGCAGAGTGCCGAGCAGTACTTC. Its protein is CASSLVGEQSAEQYF.